The 11 T cell receptor beta chains below come from one sample, sequenced in a study of OX40 agonist ivuxolimab in advanced cancers. Here immunoSEQ multiplex PCR was the method, and the copy in TCRdb shows in-frame clones only, minus some. The sample contains around 66,000 clones, 80% to 85% of which appear only once. Sequencing used CD4+ or CD8+ T cells sorted from blood, obtained in a trial of the OX40 agonist ivuxolimab. The source is an adult with an advanced solid tumor such as melanoma, head and neck, liver or kidney cancer.

V and J are TRBV7-2 and TRBJ1-4; 9 bases are shared with TRBD1. V trimming: 5 bases; J trimming: 11 bases; junction bases outside the gene matches: 21. The germline gives CDR1 SGHTA, CDR2 FQGNSA. CDR3 length equals 18 residues. Here the CDR3 DNA reads TGTGCCAGCAGCCCCGGCCCCATTCAGTCGACAGGGGGGTGGAAACTGTTTTTT. Protein sequence: CASSPGPIQSTGGWKLFF.

This chain links TRBV11-2 with TRBJ1-6; D is unclear. Germline CDR1 and CDR2: SGHAT and FQNNGV. The CDR3 length is 13 residues. The V and J ends lost 0 bases and 7 bases respectively, with 4 bases between them. The CDR3 DNA reads TGTGCCAGCAGCTTAGAGCGGAATTCACCCCTCCACTTT. Protein: CASSLERNSPLHF.

This sequence joins TRBV6-5 and TRBJ2-6, with D perhaps TRBD2 (6 bases). This CDR3 region has 16 residues. Germline V gene data show CDR1 as MNHEY and CDR2 as SVGAGI. V shed 2 bases and J shed 1 base, with 9 bases lying between them. Here the CDR3 reads CASSYTGGSGANVLTF. The CDR3 DNA is TGTGCCAGCAGTTACACAGGAGGGTCTGGGGCCAACGTCCTGACTTTC.

This clone was seen a single time. The chain carries TRBV12-5 and TRBJ2-5; TRBD1 aligns across 8 bases. V shed 6 bases, J shed 1 base, and the junction held 7 bases outside the gene matches. The CDR3 covers 15 residues. From germline, CDR1 is LGHNT and CDR2 FRNRAP. The DNA of the CDR3 is TGTGCTAGTGGCTCCGGACAGGGCCCCCAAGAGACCCAGTACTTC. As protein: CASGSGQGPQETQYF.

The chain employs TRBV27 and TRBJ1-1, with D possibly matching TRBD1 (6 bases). Trimming took off 6 bases at V and 2 bases at J, with 13 bases between the two ends. This CDR3 region has 14 residues. Looked up from germline, CDR1 is MNHEY and CDR2 is SMNVEV (reference sequence). The CDR3 is CASRTRGANTEAFF. CDR3 DNA: TGTGCCAGCAGAACCAGGGGAGCCAACACTGAAGCTTTCTTT.

This sequence joins TRBV7-8 and TRBJ1-6, with 8 nucleotides matching TRBD1. Germline CDR1 reads SGHVS; CDR2 reads FQNEAQ. This CDR3 has 15 residues. Germline trimming cut 4 bases from V and 5 bases from J; bases unmatched to any gene: 4. CDR3 sequence (DNA): TGTGCCAGCAGCTCCCGGACAGGGAATAATTCACCCCTCCACTTT. This sequence encodes CASSSRTGNNSPLHF.

CDR3 DNA sequence: TGTGCCAGCAGTTTCGGGACAAATATGAACACTGAAGCTTTCTTT. Translating gives CASSFGTNMNTEAFF. The chain couples TRBV27 to TRBJ1-1; weak D call: TRBD1 (6 bases). Germline lookup yields CDR1 MNHEY and CDR2 SMNVEV (reference sequence). CDR3 length: 15 amino acids. V shed 3 bases and J shed 0 bases, with 11 bases lying between them.

The rearrangement links TRBV9 to TRBJ1-4; D might be TRBD1 (5 bases). Trimming removed 0 bases from V and 8 bases from J, with 17 bases in between. The CDR3 spans 16 residues. CDR1 and CDR2 from the germline V gene are SGDLS and YYNGEE. CDR3 nucleotide sequence: TGTGCCAGCAGCGTAGGCCTCGGGGGGTTCGAGGAAAAACTGTTTTTT. Translation: CASSVGLGGFEEKLFF.

This clone occurred a few times. DNA for the CDR3: TGTGCCAGCAGTTACGACAGGGGCAATGAGCAGTTCTTC. This gives the protein CASSYDRGNEQFF. J is TRBJ2-1 and V is TRBV6-6; 8 bases fit TRBD1. The CDR3 is 13 amino acids. Germline-derived CDR1 and CDR2 are MNHNY and SVGAGI (reference sequence). The V and J ends lost 2 bases and 6 bases, in that order; junction bases with no gene match: 0.

The chain employs TRBV5-4 and TRBJ2-1; 10 bases align to TRBD1. The junction had 9 bases not matched to a gene; V was cut back by 4 bases and J by 8 bases. This CDR3 region has 15 residues. Germline lookup yields CDR1 SGHNT and CDR2 YYREEE (reference sequence). CDR3: CASSPPGQGTHEQFF. The DNA of the CDR3 is TGTGCCAGCAGCCCCCCGGGACAGGGGACCCATGAGCAGTTCTTC.

V and J are TRBV6-5 and TRBJ1-5, with D unresolved. Trimming left V 3 bases short and J 6 bases short, with 12 bases between. The CDR3 has 14 residues. Germline CDR1 is MNHEY and CDR2 is SVGAGI. The CDR3 DNA reads TGTGCCAGCAGTTATGGAGGGATTGGTCAGCCCCAGCATTTT. Translating it yields CASSYGGIGQPQHF.